These 4 T cell receptor beta chains share one sample of origin, sequenced in a study of OX40 agonist ivuxolimab in advanced cancers. TCRdb's copy holds only in-frame clones and misses some; the assay was immunoSEQ multiplex PCR. The repertoire holds some 19,000 clones, with approximately 78% as singletons. Sequences were derived from CD4+ or CD8+ T cells sorted from blood, sampled in a trial of the OX40 agonist ivuxolimab. The receptors here all came from an adult with an advanced solid tumor such as melanoma, head and neck, liver or kidney cancer.

This clone was counted only a few times. This rearrangement joins TRBV6-1 to TRBJ1-1; D is undetermined. V dropped 3 bases and J dropped 5 bases, with 10 bases sitting between them. Germline CDR1 and CDR2: MNHNS and SASEGT. This CDR3 region has 13 residues. For the CDR3, the DNA is TGTGCCAGCAGTGAGGGCAGTAGGACTGAAGCTTTCTTT. It specifies CASSEGSRTEAFF.

V gene TRBV5-1 combines with J gene TRBJ2-7; possibly TRBD1 for D (6 bases). Germline-derived CDR1 and CDR2 are SGHRS and YFSETQ. V gave up 0 bases and J gave up 0 bases, with 10 bases separating them. The length of the CDR3 is 15 residues. CDR3 protein: CASSLAGATSYEQYF. The CDR3 DNA reads TGCGCCAGCAGCTTGGCAGGGGCCACCTCCTACGAGCAGTACTTC.

This sequence joins TRBV4-2 and TRBJ1-1, with D uncertain. The CDR3 is 15 residues long. Germline V gene data show CDR1 as LGHNA and CDR2 as YNFKEQ. V was shortened by 0 bases and J by 1 base, with 9 bases between the two germline ends. The CDR3 reads CASSQEAVGNTEAFF. The CDR3 region has the DNA TGTGCCAGCAGCCAAGAAGCAGTAGGGAACACTGAAGCTTTCTTT.

This chain joins TRBV11-1 and TRBJ1-4; no firm D call. V lost 4 bases and J lost 8, with 5 bases in between. This CDR3 has 11 residues. Germline-derived CDR1 and CDR2 are SGHAT and FQDESV (reference sequence). CDR3 bases: TGTGCCAGCAGCTCGGGGGAAAAACTGTTTTTT. Its protein product is CASSSGEKLFF. Looking up the rest from reference TRBV11-1 and TRBJ1-4 gives the full variable domain: EAEVAQSPRYKITEKSQAVAFWCDPISGHATLYWYRQILGQGPELLVQFQDESVVDDSQLPKDRFSAERLKGVDSTLKIQPAELGDSAMYLCASSSGEKLFFGSGTQLSVL.